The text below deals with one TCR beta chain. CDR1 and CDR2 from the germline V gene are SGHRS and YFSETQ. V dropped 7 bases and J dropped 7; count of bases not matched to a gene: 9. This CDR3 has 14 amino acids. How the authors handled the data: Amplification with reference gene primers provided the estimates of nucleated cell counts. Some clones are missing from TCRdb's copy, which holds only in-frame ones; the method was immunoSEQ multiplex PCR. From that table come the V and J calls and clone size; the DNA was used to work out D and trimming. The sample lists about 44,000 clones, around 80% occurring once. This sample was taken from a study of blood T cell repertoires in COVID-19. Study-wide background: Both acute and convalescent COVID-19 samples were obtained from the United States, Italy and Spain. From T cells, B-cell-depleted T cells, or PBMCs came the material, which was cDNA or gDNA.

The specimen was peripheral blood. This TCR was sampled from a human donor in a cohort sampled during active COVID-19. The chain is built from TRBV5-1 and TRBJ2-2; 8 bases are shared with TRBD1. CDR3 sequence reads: CASATGGQYGELFF. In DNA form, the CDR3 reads TGCGCCAGCGCCACAGGGGGTCAGTACGGGGAGCTGTTTTTT.